This T cell receptor (beta chain) was identified in a study of T cells after yellow fever vaccination. TCRdb re-derived calls from the 5' RACE reads in MiXCR, one entry per CDR3 protein. The profile shows hundreds of thousands of distinct CDR3 sequences, roughly a sixth of them singletons. This CDR3 is 13 amino acids long. Germline CDR1 reads KGHDR; CDR2 reads SFDVKD. The trim removed 0 bases at V and 13 bases at J, leaving 3 bases unmatched. The clonotype originates from a man between 18 and 35 years old who received the YFV17D yellow fever vaccine. The source material was PBMCs, sampled before the yellow fever booster vaccination. The V gene is TRBV24-1, the J gene TRBJ1-5; TRBD1 aligns across 9 bases. CDR3 region: CATSDLTGGEQHF. CDR3 nucleotide sequence: TGTGCCACCAGTGATTTGACAGGGGGCGAACAGCATTTT.